These 32 T cell receptor beta chains came from one sample sequenced in a study of control samples from healthy donors and cancer patients. The protocol was immunoSEQ multiplex PCR, while the TCRdb copy is restricted to in-frame clones and leaves out a portion. The data hold 130,000 or so clones, with around nine tenths observed a single time. Sample: blood. The receptors come from a man aged 50-60 years in good health.

The V and J genes are TRBV6-5 and TRBJ2-7, with 7 positions matching TRBD1. The CDR3 spans 15 residues. The ends lost 6 bases at V and 6 bases at J; junction bases unmatched: 14. The germline CDR1 and CDR2 sequences are MNHEY and SVGAGI. The CDR3 bases are TGTGCCAGCAGAGTCTACAGGGGCCCATTCCCCGAGCAGTACTTC. As protein: CASRVYRGPFPEQYF.

This clone has a single count. The gene calls are TRBV28 and TRBJ1-5; the match to TRBD1 covers 8 bases. The germline V gene encodes CDR1 MDHEN and CDR2 SYDVKM. Germline trimming cut 4 bases from V and 0 bases from J; bases unmatched to any gene: 2. CDR3 length: 15 amino acids. The CDR3 region is CASSWTGYSNQPQHF. CDR3 DNA: TGTGCCAGCAGTTGGACAGGGTATAGCAATCAGCCCCAGCATTTT.

For this clone: The sample holds other DNA sequences that translate to the same CDR3. V usage is TRBV6-5 and J usage is TRBJ1-1; D unresolved. V lost 11 bases and J 6 bases, leaving 16 bases between the germline ends. Germline V gene lookup returns CDR1 MNHEY and CDR2 SVGAGI. The CDR3 loop spans 12 amino acids. CDR3 nucleotide sequence: TGTGCCGGAATTGGAATCGCCCCTGAAGCTTTCTTT. Encoded protein: CAGIGIAPEAFF.

The chain links TRBV9 to TRBJ2-1, with 13 bases aligning to TRBD2. Trimming took 7 bases from V and 5 from J; bases not matched to a gene: 3. The CDR3 loop spans 14 amino acids. Germline V CDR1 and CDR2: SGDLS, YYNGEE. For the CDR3, the DNA is TGTGCCAGCTCCGGGACTAGCGGGGACAATGAGCAGTTCTTC. It is translated as CASSGTSGDNEQFF.

The rearrangement links TRBV6-1 to TRBJ2-3, with unresolved D. Trimming took 3 bases from V and 6 from J, leaving 7 bases between them. This CDR3 contains 12 residues. In germline, CDR1 is MNHNS, CDR2 SASEGT. The CDR3 spells CASSEWNDTQYF. In DNA form, the CDR3 reads TGTGCCAGCAGTGAGTGGAACGATACGCAGTATTTT.

The J gene is TRBJ2-1, the V gene TRBV10-3; D ambiguous. CDR1 is ENHRY and CDR2 is SYGVKD in the germline V gene. Trimming removed 4 bases at V and 7 bases at J, with 8 bases between. The CDR3 runs to 12 residues. The DNA for the CDR3 is TGTGCCATCAGTGCCCTACAGAATGAGCAGTTCTTC. Its protein product is CAISALQNEQFF.

Of note for this clone: The sample carries other DNA sequences with the same CDR3. J is TRBJ1-5 and V is TRBV6-1; tentatively, D is TRBD1 (6 bases). The CDR3 has 14 amino acids. V was shortened by 0 bases and J by 4 bases, with 7 bases between the two germline ends. Germline V lookup: CDR1 MNHNS, CDR2 SASEGT. The CDR3 here is CASSEAGGNQPQHF. CDR3 DNA: TGTGCCAGCAGTGAAGCAGGGGGGAATCAGCCCCAGCATTTT.

This clone was seen a single time. The J gene is TRBJ1-4, the V gene TRBV11-3; D is ambiguous. V was shortened by 3 bases and J by 8 bases, with 13 bases between the two germline ends. In germline, CDR1 is SGHNT, CDR2 YENEEA. The CDR3 runs to 14 residues. This CDR3 reads CASSLGPENEKLFF. CDR3 DNA sequence: TGTGCCAGCAGCTTGGGTCCCGAAAACGAAAAACTGTTTTTT.

CDR3 loop: CASSTSGGGTGELFF. The CDR3 nucleotides read TGTGCCAGCAGCACTAGCGGGGGGGGCACCGGGGAGCTGTTTTTT. The rearrangement joins TRBV6-6 to TRBJ2-2; 13 bases line up with TRBD2. The CDR3 totals 15 residues. After removal of 6 bases from V and 4 bases from J, the junction contained 2 bases not matched to a gene. Germline V gene lookup returns CDR1 MNHNY and CDR2 SVGAGI (reference sequence).

This clone has only one observation. The chain carries TRBV19 and TRBJ1-1; D not certain. The V end was cut by 10 bases, the J end by 6 bases, with 18 bases between. This CDR3 has 13 amino acids. Per germline, CDR1 LNHDA and CDR2 SQIVND (reference sequence). Written as DNA, the CDR3 is TGTGCCACCGAAGGACTTAGCCGATCTGAAGCTTTCTTT. This translates into CATEGLSRSEAFF.

The chain recombines TRBV7-9 with TRBJ1-2; D is ambiguous. The CDR3 length is 12 residues. The ends were cut back, 1 base at V and 5 bases at J, with 5 bases in the middle. The germline gives CDR1 SEHNR, CDR2 FQNEAQ (reference sequence). The CDR3 DNA reads TGTGCCAGCAGCTTAGGTGGATATGGCTACACCTTC. It is translated as CASSLGGYGYTF.

The sample holds a few counts of this clone. The chain combines TRBV7-8 with TRBJ2-7, with D tentatively TRBD1 (5 bases). Trimming took 10 bases from V and 4 from J, leaving 23 bases between them. This CDR3 spans 15 amino acids. Germline assignment: CDR1 SGHVS and CDR2 FQNEAQ. The CDR3 protein is CATAAGSLLPYEQYF. CDR3 coding DNA: TGTGCCACCGCCGCAGGGTCCCTCCTTCCTTACGAGCAGTACTTC.

The chain recombines TRBV5-1 with TRBJ2-4; no clear D gene. CDR3 length equals 15 residues. Trimming shortened V by 0 bases and J by 1 base, and 8 bases separated the two germline ends. CDR1 and CDR2 (germline): SGHRS, YFSETQ. The CDR3 DNA reads as TGCGCCAGCAGCTTGGGGGCTGTCGCCAAAAACATTCAGTACTTC. This sequence encodes CASSLGAVAKNIQYF.

This chain joins TRBV7-8 and TRBJ1-5; maybe TRBD1 (5 bases). CDR1 and CDR2 from the germline V gene are SGHVS and FQNEAQ. V lost 5 bases, J lost 0 bases, and 14 bases lay in between. This CDR3 comprises 16 residues. The CDR3 here is CASSPGGDYSNQPQHF. In DNA form, the CDR3 reads TGTGCCAGCAGCCCGGGGGGAGACTATAGCAATCAGCCCCAGCATTTT.

This chain uses TRBV6-5 with TRBJ2-7; D uncertain. Trimming pared 8 bases from V and 5 bases from J, leaving 19 bases between. Germline V lookup: CDR1 MNHEY, CDR2 SVGAGI. This CDR3 is 14 amino acids long. The CDR3 here is CASGRVGQDHEQYF. CDR3 coding DNA: TGTGCCAGCGGACGGGTCGGGCAGGACCACGAGCAGTACTTC.

The CDR3 sequence: CASSFSGTGVETQYF. The CDR3 region has the DNA TGTGCCAGCAGCTTTTCCGGGACAGGGGTGGAGACCCAGTACTTC. The chain links TRBV7-3 to TRBJ2-5; 10 nucleotides align to TRBD1. Germline loops: CDR1 SGHTA, CDR2 FQGTGA. V trimming: 3 bases; J trimming: 5 bases; junction bases outside the gene matches: 6. The CDR3 consists of 15 residues.

The rearrangement links TRBV9 to TRBJ1-1; no clear D. V was trimmed by 4 bases and J by 1 base, leaving 14 bases between them. This CDR3 is built from 15 residues. The germline V gene encodes CDR1 SGDLS and CDR2 YYNGEE. The DNA of the CDR3 is TGTGCCAGCAGCTCCGGACGGACCACGAACACTGAAGCTTTCTTT. Translated, it gives CASSSGRTTNTEAFF.

The chain links TRBV12-5 to TRBJ2-3; 12 bases line up with TRBD1. Germline lookup yields CDR1 LGHNT and CDR2 FRNRAP. Trimming at V came to 6 bases and at J to 8 bases, leaving 9 bases not matched to a gene. The CDR3 covers 15 residues. CDR3 DNA: TGTGCTAGTGGATCCGGGACAGGGGGCTGGGGTACGCAGTATTTT. Protein: CASGSGTGGWGTQYF.

This chain links TRBV29-1 with TRBJ2-7; tentative D call: TRBD2 (5 bases). CDR3 length: 14 amino acids. V lost 1 base and J lost 0, with 10 bases in between. CDR1 is SQVTM, CDR2 ANQGSEA, per germline. The CDR3, as DNA: TGCAGCGTTGAAGGAGGGTTGAGCTCCTACGAGCAGTACTTC. Translated: CSVEGGLSSYEQYF.

The chain uses TRBV6-1 and TRBJ2-6; either TRBD1 or TRBD2 may supply D (5 bases each). The CDR3 contains 18 residues. Trimming pared 2 bases from V and 0 bases from J, leaving 14 bases between. Germline V gene sequence: CDR1 MNHNS, CDR2 SASEGT. DNA for the CDR3: TGTGCCAGCAGTGAACTTCGGGACGGCTCCTCTGGGGCCAACGTCCTGACTTTC. Protein sequence: CASSELRDGSSGANVLTF.

V is TRBV6-6 and J is TRBJ1-6, with a weak D call TRBD1 (5 bases). Trimming cost V 6 bases and J 6 bases, with 12 bases left between them. The CDR3 runs to 14 residues. Germline V lookup: CDR1 MNHNY, CDR2 SVGAGI (reference sequence). As DNA, the CDR3 is TGTGCCAGCAGGGTGGGGGACCGTAATTCACCCCTCCACTTT. Translation gives CASRVGDRNSPLHF.

The chain has TRBV2 and TRBJ1-3; 7 bases agree with TRBD1. The V gene end was trimmed by 6 bases and the J gene end by 0 bases; junction bases not matched to a gene: 8. CDR1 is SNHLY, CDR2 FYNNEI, per germline. This CDR3 region has 16 residues. This CDR3 reads CASSQGQTFSGNTIYF. The CDR3 DNA sequence: TGTGCCAGCAGCCAGGGACAGACATTCTCTGGAAACACCATATATTTT.

Details on this clone: One end of the junction is discordant with germline, which a read error may explain. V usage is TRBV7-7 and J usage is TRBJ2-7, with unresolved D. Germline values: CDR1 SSHAT, CDR2 FNYEAQ (reference sequence). The CDR3 totals 13 residues. CDR3 bases: TGTGCTAGCAGCTTGGACGTCCACTACGAGCAGTACTTC. This translates into CASSLDVHYEQYF. The variable domain in full, with the rest retrieved from reference TRBV7-7 and TRBJ2-7, is GAGVSQSPRYKVTKRGQDVTLRCDPISSHATLYWYQQALGQGPEFLTYFNYEAQPDKSGLPSDRFSAERPEGSISTLTIQRTEQRDSAMYRCASSLDVHYEQYFGPGTRLTVT.

This clone was detected only a few times. The V and J genes are TRBV9 and TRBJ2-3; TRBD1 matches 7 bases. CDR1 and CDR2 from the germline V gene are SGDLS and YYNGEE. This CDR3 region has 14 residues. Losses at the gene ends were 0 bases for V and 5 bases for J; bases not matched to a gene: 3. The CDR3, as DNA: TGTGCCAGCAGCGTAGACAGGGGATTAGATACGCAGTATTTT. It yields the protein CASSVDRGLDTQYF. The entire variable domain, with the rest obtained from reference TRBV9 and TRBJ2-3, is as follows: DSGVTQTPKHLITATGQRVTLRCSPRSGDLSVYWYQQSLDQGLQFLIQYYNGEERAKGNILERFSAQQFPDLHSELNLSSLELGDSALYFCASSVDRGLDTQYFGPGTRLTVL.

This clone was picked up a small number of times. The chain employs TRBV2 and TRBJ1-2; D may be TRBD1 (6 bases). Germline CDR1 is SNHLY and CDR2 is FYNNEI. Trimming pared 1 base from V and 4 bases from J, leaving 16 bases between. CDR3 length: 16 amino acids. Written as DNA, the CDR3 is TGTGCCAGCAGTGAAGACAAAGGGACATCAGTCTATGGCTACACCTTC. Protein product: CASSEDKGTSVYGYTF.

The chain is built from TRBV19 and TRBJ2-1; 10 nucleotides line up with TRBD1. The length of the CDR3 is 18 residues. After removal of 4 bases from V and 3 bases from J, the junction contained 12 bases not matched to a gene. Germline V gene sequence: CDR1 LNHDA, CDR2 SQIVND (reference sequence). This chain's CDR3 is CASSSRDRGSTDYNEQFF. As DNA, the CDR3 is TGTGCCAGTAGTAGCCGGGACAGGGGATCTACCGACTACAATGAGCAGTTCTTC.

The rearrangement links TRBV28 to TRBJ1-1, with D hard to call. CDR3 length equals 13 residues. V shed 7 bases and J shed 3 bases, with 12 bases lying between them. Germline lookup yields CDR1 MDHEN and CDR2 SYDVKM. CDR3 sequence (DNA): TGTGCCAGCATCATTGCGGGTTACACTGAAGCTTTCTTT. This encodes CASIIAGYTEAFF.

This chain connects TRBV11-3 to TRBJ2-7; tentatively, D is TRBD1 (6 bases). The germline gives CDR1 SGHNT, CDR2 YENEEA. The CDR3 covers 12 residues. Trimming took off 5 bases at V and 4 bases at J, with 9 bases between the two ends. CDR3 in DNA: TGTGCCAGCAGCGCGGACAGTTACGAGCAGTACTTC. Its translation is CASSADSYEQYF.

The chain couples TRBV29-1 to TRBJ2-3, with D perhaps being TRBD1 or TRBD2 (8 bases each). This CDR3 contains 15 residues. Per the germline V gene, CDR1 is SQVTM and CDR2 is ANQGSEA. V lost 5 bases to trimming and J lost 2 bases, with 17 bases between them. The CDR3 DNA sequence: TGCAGCGTTTCCGGGGGGGACAGGCCCACAGATACGCAGTATTTT. As protein: CSVSGGDRPTDTQYF.

The gene calls are TRBV7-9 and TRBJ1-2; D is unclear. CDR3 length: 19 amino acids. Germline CDR1 and CDR2: SEHNR and FQNEAQ (reference sequence). Trimming pared 1 base from V and 0 bases from J, leaving 21 bases between. CDR3 nucleotides: TGTGCCAGCAGCTTAGTGACGGCGGACCACAGACTAGCTAACTATGGCTACACCTTC. It is translated as CASSLVTADHRLANYGYTF.

CDR3 bases: TGCGCCAGCAGCCACGCGACAGGGGGCACTGAAGCTTTCTTT. Translation: CASSHATGGTEAFF. The gene calls are TRBV4-1 and TRBJ1-1, with TRBD1 identical over 9 bases. The ends lost 3 bases at V and 4 bases at J; junction bases unmatched: 3. Germline values: CDR1 MGHRA, CDR2 YSYEKL. The CDR3 is 14 residues long.

There are a few counts of this clone. The chain recombines TRBV7-3 with TRBJ2-1; no reliable D call. CDR1 is SGHTA and CDR2 is FQGTGA in the germline V gene. The CDR3 is made up of 15 amino acids. V dropped 0 bases and J dropped 0 bases, with 6 bases sitting between them. The CDR3 DNA follows: TGTGCCAGCAGCTTAACGTATGACTCCTACAATGAGCAGTTCTTC. Translating gives CASSLTYDSYNEQFF.